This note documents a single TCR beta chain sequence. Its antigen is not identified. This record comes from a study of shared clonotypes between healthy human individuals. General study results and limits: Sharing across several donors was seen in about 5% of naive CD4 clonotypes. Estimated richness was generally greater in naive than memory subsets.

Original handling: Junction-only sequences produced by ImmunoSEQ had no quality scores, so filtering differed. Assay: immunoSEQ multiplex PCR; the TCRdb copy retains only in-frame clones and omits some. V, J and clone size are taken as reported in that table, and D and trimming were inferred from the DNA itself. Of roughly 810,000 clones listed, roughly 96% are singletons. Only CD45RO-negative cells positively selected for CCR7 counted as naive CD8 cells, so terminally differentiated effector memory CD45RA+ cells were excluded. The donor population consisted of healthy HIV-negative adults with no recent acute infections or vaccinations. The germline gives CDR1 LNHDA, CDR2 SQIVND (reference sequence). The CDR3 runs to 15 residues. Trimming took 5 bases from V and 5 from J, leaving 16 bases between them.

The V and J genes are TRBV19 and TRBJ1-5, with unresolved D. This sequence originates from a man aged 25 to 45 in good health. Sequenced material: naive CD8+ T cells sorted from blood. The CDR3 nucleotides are TGTGCCAGTAGTGGTCTAGGGTTGCACGATCAGCCCCAGCATTTT. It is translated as CASSGLGLHDQPQHF.